The next 17 T cell receptor beta chains were all read from a single sample in a study of T-cell memory formation after mild COVID-19. TCRdb recomputed calls from the 5' RACE reads with MiXCR, one row per CDR3 protein. Counted here are 350,000 to 450,000 distinct CDR3 sequences, around 15% occurring once; the ten biggest clones make up less than 25%. Sequences were obtained from PBMCs or a T cell subset sorted from them (not recorded which). The source of these receptors is a man aged 18-30 years who had mild COVID-19 (a few samples of this study predate the infection). Cell type and time point are not known.

This clonotype has a handful of counts. The chain combines TRBV5-5 with TRBJ2-4; D might be TRBD2 (5 bases). CDR3 length equals 11 residues. Germline V gene lookup returns CDR1 SGHKS and CDR2 YYEKEE (reference sequence). Trimming removed 4 bases at V and 13 bases at J, with 12 bases between. CDR3 amino acids: CASSTGPGQYF. For the CDR3, the DNA is TGTGCCAGCAGCACCGGACCGGGACAGTACTTC.

In this sample, this clonotype turned up many times. The gene calls are TRBV7-2 and TRBJ1-1, with 10 bases identical to TRBD1. CDR3 size: 15 residues. CDR1 SGHTA and CDR2 FQGNSA come from the germline V gene. The ends lost 5 bases at V and 6 bases at J; junction bases unmatched: 9. The CDR3 reads CASSPTGTGVPEAFF. The CDR3 nucleotides read TGTGCCAGCAGCCCAACCGGGACAGGGGTCCCTGAAGCTTTCTTT.

The rearrangement links TRBV7-2 to TRBJ1-1; D is uncertain. Germline values: CDR1 SGHTA, CDR2 FQGNSA. Trimming left V 3 bases short and J 4 bases short, with 12 bases between. The CDR3 consists of 14 residues. CDR3: CASSFSRRGTEAFF. DNA of the CDR3: TGTGCCAGCAGCTTCAGCAGGCGGGGCACTGAAGCTTTCTTT.

The rearrangement joins TRBV5-1 to TRBJ2-7; D is unresolved. V was clipped by 1 base and J by 3 bases, with 14 bases between them. In germline, CDR1 is SGHRS, CDR2 YFSETQ. The CDR3 is 15 residues long. In DNA form, the CDR3 reads TGCGCCAGCAGCTTGTCTCCGTACCAAGACTACGAGCAGTACTTC. Residues: CASSLSPYQDYEQYF.

The V call is TRBV20-1, the J call TRBJ2-1; TRBD2 matches 7 bases. Germline CDR1 DFQATT, CDR2 SNEGSKA (reference sequence). Trimming removed 1 base from V and 0 bases from J; junction bases left unmatched: 6. The CDR3 totals 16 residues. The CDR3 reads CSARGLRGSSYNEQFF. The CDR3 bases are TGCAGTGCTAGAGGCTTGCGGGGGAGCTCCTACAATGAGCAGTTCTTC.

This clonotype has only a few counts. This chain links TRBV20-1 with TRBJ1-3; D might be TRBD1 (6 bases). CDR1 DFQATT and CDR2 SNEGSKA come from the germline V gene (reference sequence). Between the trimmed V and J ends, which lost 1 base and 4 bases, there was a span of 8 bases. The CDR3 length is 13 residues. CDR3 nucleotides: TGCAGTGCTAGAGGGGGGCTAGGAAACACCATATATTTT. Translation: CSARGGLGNTIYF.

V gene TRBV7-8 combines with J gene TRBJ1-2; TRBD1 aligns across 10 bases. V dropped 1 base and J dropped 7; count of bases not matched to a gene: 3. The CDR3 has 14 residues. Germline V CDR1 and CDR2: SGHVS, FQNEAQ. This chain's CDR3 is CASSLVRTGGGYTF. In DNA form, the CDR3 reads TGTGCCAGCAGCTTAGTGAGGACAGGGGGTGGCTACACCTTC.

This clonotype was detected only a few times. Here the CDR3 reads CASSQDALDGLNTGELFF. CDR3 in DNA: TGCGCCAGCAGCCAAGACGCTCTTGACGGGCTGAACACCGGGGAGCTGTTTTTT. This chain joins TRBV4-3 and TRBJ2-2, with D unclear. This CDR3 spans 18 amino acids. The V end lost 0 bases, the J end lost 1 base, and 15 bases lay between the germline ends. CDR1 is LGHNA, CDR2 YSLEER, per germline.

V usage is TRBV18 and J usage is TRBJ1-6, with TRBD1 identical over 7 bases. CDR1 KGHSH and CDR2 LQKENI come from the germline V gene. The CDR3 contains 15 residues. V was clipped by 5 bases and J by 7 bases; unmatched bases: 8. The DNA of the CDR3 is TGTGCCAGCTCAGCCGGGACAGCGCCGAATTCACCCCTCCACTTT. It encodes CASSAGTAPNSPLHF.

This clonotype has more than one count but fewer than ten. CDR3: CASSPRVRVNTGELFF. The DNA of the CDR3 is TGTGCCAGCAGCCCCAGGGTGCGGGTGAACACCGGGGAGCTGTTTTTT. The chain has TRBV7-2 and TRBJ2-2, with D perhaps matching TRBD1 or TRBD2 (5 bases each). The V end was cut by 5 bases, the J end by 1 base, with 14 bases between. This CDR3 spans 16 amino acids. Germline V CDR1 and CDR2: SGHTA, FQGNSA.

The chain has TRBV6-2 or TRBV6-3 and TRBJ1-2; D remains ambiguous. The V gene lost 0 bases and the J gene lost 3 bases, with 11 bases spanning the gap. From germline, CDR1 is MNHEY and CDR2 SVGEGT. The CDR3 runs to 15 residues. The CDR3 nucleotides are TGTGCCAGCAGTTACTCGAGTCTCGGATACTATGGCTACACCTTC. Translated, it gives CASSYSSLGYYGYTF.

In its sample, this clonotype was seen a few times. The CDR3 spells CASSLEGARRLHF. Written as DNA, the CDR3 is TGCGCCAGCAGCTTGGAGGGGGCGCGGAGGCTCCACTTT. This chain connects TRBV5-1 to TRBJ1-6, with TRBD1 matching over 7 bases. V was clipped by 0 bases and J by 16 bases; unmatched bases: 7. This CDR3 region has 13 residues. From germline, CDR1 is SGHRS and CDR2 YFSETQ.

V usage is TRBV5-1 and J usage is TRBJ2-5; 10 bases align to TRBD2. Germline values: CDR1 SGHRS, CDR2 YFSETQ. CDR3 size: 17 residues. The V segment lost 0 bases and the J segment 5 bases; nucleotides outside the gene matches: 10. The CDR3 loop reads CASSLGLAGALMETQYF. As DNA, the CDR3 is TGCGCCAGCAGCTTGGGCCTAGCGGGGGCACTGATGGAGACCCAGTACTTC.

This clonotype was observed a few times. The V gene is TRBV11-3, the J gene TRBJ2-1; no firm D call. The CDR3 consists of 13 residues. Germline lookup yields CDR1 SGHNT and CDR2 YENEEA. V lost 5 bases and J 10 bases, leaving 15 bases between the germline ends. CDR3 DNA sequence: TGTGCCAGCAGCATCGACTTCGCAAGGGAGCAGTTCTTC. It encodes CASSIDFAREQFF. Using reference TRBV11-3 and TRBJ2-1 for the parts outside the CDR3, the full variable domain is EAGVVQSPRYKIIEKKQPVAFWCNPISGHNTLYWYLQNLGQGPELLIRYENEEAVDDSQLPKDRFSAERLKGVDSTLKIQPAELGDSAVYLCASSIDFAREQFFGPGTRLTVL.

The CDR3 reads CASSWSGTGAYGYTF. The CDR3 DNA sequence: TGTGCCAGCAGCTGGTCCGGGACAGGGGCCTATGGCTACACCTTC. The genes are TRBV7-3 and TRBJ1-2; 10 bases fit TRBD1. V shed 4 bases and J 4 bases; nucleotides not matched to a gene: 6. CDR3 length equals 15 residues. The germline V gene encodes CDR1 SGHTA and CDR2 FQGTGA.

This clonotype was seen a few times. CDR3 protein: CASSLVLAGRDTQYF. In DNA, the CDR3 is TGTGCCAGCAGCTTAGTGCTAGCGGGGCGAGATACGCAGTATTTT. The chain uses TRBV7-6 and TRBJ2-3; 9 bases are shared with TRBD2. The CDR3 sequence is 15 residues long. The junction had 4 bases not matched to a gene; V was cut back by 1 base and J by 5 bases. Germline V gene sequence: CDR1 SGHVS, CDR2 FNYEAQ.

There are a few counts of this clonotype. The chain combines TRBV7-2 with TRBJ1-6; maybe TRBD1 (5 bases). V lost 1 base to trimming and J lost 8 bases, with 9 bases between them. Germline V lookup: CDR1 SGHTA, CDR2 FQGNSA. The CDR3 spans 14 residues. The CDR3 DNA sequence: TGTGCCAGCAGCTTAGTGGGCAGGGATTCACCCCTCCACTTT. Translation: CASSLVGRDSPLHF.